The 8 T cell receptor beta chains in this list originate from one sample, sequenced in a study of T cell responses to AZD1222 COVID-19 vaccine. Repertoires were generated with immunoSEQ multiplex PCR, while TCRdb's copy carries only in-frame clones and drops some. The sample shows fewer than 150,000 clones, 93% of them seen only once. The input for sequencing was peripheral blood, taken on day 0 of AZD1222 vaccination. Receptor source: an adult in good health.

CDR3 coding DNA: TGCAGCGAGATTAAGACAGGGAGTACTGAAGCTTTCTTT. This gives the protein CSEIKTGSTEAFF. The chain has TRBV29-1 and TRBJ1-1, with TRBD1 matching over 7 bases. The length of the CDR3 is 13 residues. The J segment lost 5 bases and the V segment lost 7 bases, leaving 10 bases of the junction unmatched. Germline V gene data show CDR1 as SQVTM and CDR2 as ANQGSEA.

The V gene is TRBV7-8, the J gene TRBJ1-2; TRBD1 might be the D (5 bases). The CDR3 covers 15 residues. Deletions cut 5 bases from V and 6 bases from J, with 19 bases between. Germline lookup yields CDR1 SGHVS and CDR2 FQNEAQ. The CDR3 sequence: CASSALGGVKDGYTF. The CDR3 DNA sequence: TGTGCCAGCAGCGCCCTCGGGGGGGTGAAGGATGGCTACACCTTC.

The chain uses TRBV9 and TRBJ2-3, with D maybe TRBD2 (6 bases). The V and J ends lost 0 bases and 2 bases respectively, with 13 bases between them. Germline CDR1 is SGDLS and CDR2 is YYNGEE. This CDR3 spans 16 amino acids. The CDR3 protein is CASSVVAATDTDTQYF. CDR3 bases: TGTGCCAGCAGCGTAGTAGCGGCAACCGACACAGATACGCAGTATTTT. Complete variable domain (other parts from reference TRBV9 and TRBJ2-3): DSGVTQTPKHLITATGQRVTLRCSPRSGDLSVYWYQQSLDQGLQFLIQYYNGEERAKGNILERFSAQQFPDLHSELNLSSLELGDSALYFCASSVVAATDTDTQYFGPGTRLTVL.

The chain uses TRBV4-1 and TRBJ1-4; 7 bases are a match to TRBD1. Trimming took 0 bases from V and 4 from J; bases not matched to a gene: 5. Germline CDR1 reads MGHRA; CDR2 reads YSYEKL. This CDR3 is built from 16 residues. The CDR3 region has the DNA TGCGCCAGCAGCCAAGATCGGCGGGACAGTAATGAAAAACTGTTTTTT. It yields the protein CASSQDRRDSNEKLFF.

The chain recombines TRBV19 with TRBJ2-4, with TRBD1 matching over 7 bases. The CDR3 covers 18 residues. Germline-derived CDR1 and CDR2 are LNHDA and SQIVND (reference sequence). Trimming removed 5 bases from V and 0 bases from J; junction bases left unmatched: 13. In nucleotides, the CDR3 is TGTGCCAGTAGTCCCCTCTTACAGGGGTTCATAGCCAAAAACATTCAGTACTTC. Residues: CASSPLLQGFIAKNIQYF.

The V gene is TRBV5-1, the J gene TRBJ1-5; D gene uncertain. V was clipped by 4 bases and J by 5 bases, with 13 bases between them. Germline CDR1 reads SGHRS; CDR2 reads YFSETQ. CDR3 size: 14 residues. CDR3 sequence: CASSPDVGDQPQHF. CDR3 nucleotides: TGCGCCAGCAGCCCGGACGTCGGAGATCAGCCCCAGCATTTT.

DNA for the CDR3: TGTGCCAGCTCACCCCCGGGACTAGCGGGGTACGAGCAGTACTTC. Translation: CASSPPGLAGYEQYF. The chain links TRBV18 to TRBJ2-7, with 13 bases that match TRBD2. The CDR3 is made up of 15 amino acids. CDR1 and CDR2 from the germline V gene are KGHSH and LQKENI. J lost 4 bases, V lost 3 bases, and 3 bases had no gene match.

V usage is TRBV5-1 and J usage is TRBJ1-2, with a tentative D call TRBD1 (5 bases). Germline V gives CDR1 SGHRS, CDR2 YFSETQ. The CDR3 consists of 15 residues. V lost 0 bases and J lost 6, with 15 bases in between. The CDR3 bases are TGCGCCAGCAGCTTGGGGGCAGGGATTGAGGATGGCTACACCTTC. Translating gives CASSLGAGIEDGYTF. The full variable domain, with the rest looked up from reference TRBV5-1 and TRBJ1-2, is KAGVTQTPRYLIKTRGQQVTLSCSPISGHRSVSWYQQTPGQGLQFLFEYFSETQRNKGNFPGRFSGRQFSNSRSEMNVSTLELGDSALYLCASSLGAGIEDGYTFGSGTRLTVV.